This T cell receptor (beta chain) appears in the sequencing data of a study of blood T cell repertoires in COVID-19. Study in general: Samples taken during acute and convalescent COVID-19 were collected in the United States, Italy and Spain. Sample material is recorded as cDNA or gDNA derived from T cells, B-cell-depleted T cells, or PBMCs.

Assay used: immunoSEQ multiplex PCR; TCRdb lists only in-frame clones, some missing. The sample records about 330,000 clones, about 87% being singletons. Germline-derived CDR1 and CDR2 are SGHNT and YYREEE (reference sequence). CDR3 length: 18 residues. V shed 2 bases, J shed 5 bases, and the junction held 15 bases outside the gene matches. Sequenced sample: peripheral blood. This TCR came from a man aged 25-40 years with COVID-19, enrolled during active disease. The rearrangement uses TRBV5-4 and TRBJ2-5, with 10 nucleotides matching TRBD2. The CDR3 DNA sequence: TGTGCCAGCAGCTTCGGCATCTCTAGCGGGAGTCGGGGGGAGACCCAGTACTTC. It codes for CASSFGISSGSRGETQYF.